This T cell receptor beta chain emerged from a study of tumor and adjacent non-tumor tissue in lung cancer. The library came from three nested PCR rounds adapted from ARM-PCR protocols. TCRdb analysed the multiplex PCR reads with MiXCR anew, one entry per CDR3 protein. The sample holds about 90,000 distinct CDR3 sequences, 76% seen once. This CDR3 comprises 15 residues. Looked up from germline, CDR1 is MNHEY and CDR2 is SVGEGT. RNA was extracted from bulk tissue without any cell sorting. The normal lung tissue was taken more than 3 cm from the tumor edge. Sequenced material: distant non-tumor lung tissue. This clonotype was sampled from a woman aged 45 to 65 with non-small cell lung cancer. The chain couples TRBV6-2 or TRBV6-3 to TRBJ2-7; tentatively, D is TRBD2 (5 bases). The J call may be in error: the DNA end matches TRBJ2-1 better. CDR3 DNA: TGTGCCAGCAGTTACGGGTGGGAGCCTGGATACGAGCAGTTCTTC. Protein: CASSYGWEPGYEQFF.